One T cell receptor (beta chain) is described in this entry. Participant ages covered about 18 to 89 years across 24 US areas. The CDR3 consists of 14 residues. CDR1 and CDR2 (germline): GTSNPN, SVGIG (reference sequence). Trimming took 2 bases from V and 4 from J; bases not matched to a gene: 3. The entry originates in a study of blood T cell repertoires in COVID-19. The overall study: Sample material is recorded as cDNA or gDNA derived from T cells, B-cell-depleted T cells, or PBMCs.

Study processing details: Counts of nucleated cells, estimated from reference gene primer amplification, were obtained. Method: immunoSEQ multiplex PCR; TCRdb's copy keeps in-frame clones and lacks some. The V and J calls and the clone size are those of that table, but D and trimming were determined from the DNA. The sample records about 400,000 clones, roughly 90% being singletons. The genes are TRBV30 and TRBJ1-5; TRBD1 agrees at 9 bases. The sequence derives from a woman aged 25 to 45 who had recovered from COVID-19. Material for sequencing was PBMCs or T cells enriched from blood (not recorded which). The CDR3 DNA sequence: TGTGCCTGGAGTACCGGGACAGGGAATCAGCCCCAGCATTTT. Translation: CAWSTGTGNQPQHF.